The 18 T cell receptor beta chains in this list originate from one sample, sequenced in a study of cytomegalovirus exposure and HLA in healthy donors. With 60 Vbeta and 13 Jbeta primers, the PCR was carried out. Assay used: immunoSEQ multiplex PCR; TCRdb lists only in-frame clones, some missing. The profile shows about 200,000 clones, approximately 85% of them singletons. The sequencing sample was made of PBMCs. Every receptor here comes from a girl aged 10 to 17 in good health and CMV-seropositive.

The chain has TRBV10-2 and TRBJ2-5; a weak D match, TRBD2 (5 bases). This CDR3 is built from 14 residues. Trimming removed 7 bases at V and 5 bases at J, with 17 bases between. The germline gives CDR1 WSHSY, CDR2 SAAADI. CDR3 in DNA: TGCGCCAGCAATCGGAACCCCGGGGAGGAGACCCAGTACTTC. Translation: CASNRNPGEETQYF.

The chain employs TRBV7-8 and TRBJ2-7; 8 bases map to TRBD2. J gave up 3 bases and V 4 bases, and 2 bases lay outside the gene matches. The germline V gene has CDR1 SGHVS and CDR2 FQNEAQ. This CDR3 is 13 amino acids long. The CDR3 spells CASSSGGDYEQYF. CDR3 in DNA: TGTGCCAGCAGCTCGGGGGGGGACTACGAGCAGTACTTC.

This chain joins TRBV7-8 and TRBJ1-6, with D possibly being TRBD1 (6 bases). V shed 4 bases and J shed 3 bases, with 13 bases lying between them. Per the germline V gene, CDR1 is SGHVS and CDR2 is FQNEAQ. This CDR3 is 16 amino acids long. CDR3 residues: CASSSDTGFYNSPLHF. CDR3 DNA: TGTGCCAGCAGCTCAGACACAGGGTTCTATAATTCACCCCTCCACTTT.

The chain uses TRBV18 and TRBJ2-2, with D possibly matching TRBD1 (6 bases). This CDR3 contains 14 residues. The V end was cut by 8 bases, the J end by 4 bases, with 14 bases between. CDR1 is KGHSH and CDR2 is LQKENI in the germline V gene. In nucleotides, the CDR3 is TGTGCCAGCGCCTTACAGGGAACCACCGGGGAGCTGTTTTTT. Protein: CASALQGTTGELFF.

V usage is TRBV5-4 and J usage is TRBJ2-5, with TRBD2 identical over 10 bases. The V gene's germline CDR1 is SGHNT and CDR2 YYREEE (reference sequence). The CDR3 extends over 18 amino acids. V dropped 2 bases and J dropped 2; count of bases not matched to a gene: 12. The CDR3 DNA reads as TGTGCCAGCAGCTTTCCTCCAGCGGGGGGGCAGGGGCAAGAGACCCAGTACTTC. Translation gives CASSFPPAGGQGQETQYF.

Of note for this clone: The sample holds other DNA sequences that translate to the same CDR3. The chain combines TRBV5-4 with TRBJ2-6, with D possibly TRBD1 on 7 matching bases. This CDR3 has 18 residues. Trimming removed 8 bases at V and 0 bases at J, with 21 bases between. Germline loops: CDR1 SGHNT, CDR2 YYREEE (reference sequence). CDR3 nucleotides: TGTGCCAGTAGCAAGGGGGGCAGGGACAGCTCTGGGGCCAACGTCCTGACTTTC. This encodes CASSKGGRDSSGANVLTF.

The chain employs TRBV30 and TRBJ2-5; D is possibly TRBD1 (5 bases). Per the germline V gene, CDR1 is GTSNPN and CDR2 is SVGIG (reference sequence). CDR3 length: 13 residues. V lost 2 bases and J 4 bases, leaving 11 bases between the germline ends. Here the CDR3 DNA reads TGTGCCTGGAGTTTGGGGCGGAGAGAGACCCAGTACTTC. Translating it yields CAWSLGRRETQYF.

The chain uses TRBV19 and TRBJ1-5, with D tentatively TRBD1 (5 bases). CDR1 and CDR2 from the germline V gene are LNHDA and SQIVND (reference sequence). This CDR3 is 12 amino acids long. The germline V and J ends were trimmed by 10 bases and 5 bases, with 12 bases remaining between them. This CDR3 reads CATNLGHQPQHF. The CDR3, as DNA: TGTGCCACAAACTTGGGGCATCAGCCCCAGCATTTT. Drawing the rest from reference TRBV19 and TRBJ1-5, the complete variable domain is DGGITQSPKYLFRKEGQNVTLSCEQNLNHDAMYWYRQDPGQGLRLIYYSQIVNDFQKGDIAEGYSVSREKKESFPLTVTSAQKNPTAFYLCATNLGHQPQHFGDGTRLSIL.

A few counts support this clone. The rearrangement links TRBV11-2 to TRBJ2-3, with D possibly matching TRBD1 (5 bases). V lost 0 bases to trimming and J lost 2 bases, with 12 bases between them. The CDR3 consists of 16 residues. Germline values: CDR1 SGHAT, CDR2 FQNNGV. CDR3 in DNA: TGTGCCAGCAGCTTAGAGGGGCCCGGATCCACAGATACGCAGTATTTT. Its translation is CASSLEGPGSTDTQYF.

This chain connects TRBV7-8 to TRBJ2-3; D is unclear. In germline, CDR1 is SGHVS, CDR2 FQNEAQ. V lost 5 bases, J lost 2 bases, and 8 bases lay in between. The CDR3 is 13 amino acids. The CDR3 here is CASSPPVTDTQYF. CDR3 coding DNA: TGTGCCAGCAGCCCACCAGTCACAGATACGCAGTATTTT.

This clone appeared a few times. The chain is built from TRBV6-5 and TRBJ2-5; TRBD2 matches 8 bases. Per the germline V gene, CDR1 is MNHEY and CDR2 is SVGAGI. The CDR3 length is 15 residues. The V gene end was trimmed by 6 bases and the J gene end by 0 bases; junction bases not matched to a gene: 6. CDR3 DNA sequence: TGTGCCAGCAGGTCCATAGCGGGAAACCAAGAGACCCAGTACTTC. Its protein is CASRSIAGNQETQYF.

The V call is TRBV4-3, the J call TRBJ2-1; maybe TRBD1 (6 bases). Germline assignment: CDR1 LGHNA and CDR2 YSLEER. With 1 base removed from V and 4 bases from J, the gap between germline ends came to 8 bases. The CDR3 sequence is 14 residues long. This chain's CDR3 is CASSQGDKYNEQFF. CDR3 DNA sequence: TGCGCCAGCAGCCAAGGGGACAAGTACAATGAGCAGTTCTTC.

This chain uses TRBV19 with TRBJ2-2; a possible D gene is TRBD1 (7 bases). Germline lookup yields CDR1 LNHDA and CDR2 SQIVND (reference sequence). The CDR3 is made up of 15 amino acids. The ends were cut back, 4 bases at V and 6 bases at J, with 15 bases in the middle. CDR3 sequence (DNA): TGTGCCAGTAGTAGCGCAGGGGGAGGAGCCGGGGAGCTGTTTTTT. Its translation: CASSSAGGGAGELFF.

Only a few counts were recorded for this clone. The chain has TRBV11-2 and TRBJ2-5, with 10 nucleotides matching TRBD2. Germline assignment: CDR1 SGHAT and CDR2 FQNNGV. CDR3 size: 17 residues. J was trimmed by 1 base and V by 1 base; bases with no gene match: 6. CDR3 region: CASSLGRGLAFQETQYF. Written as DNA, the CDR3 is TGTGCCAGCAGCTTAGGGAGGGGACTAGCGTTCCAAGAGACCCAGTACTTC.

The chain uses TRBV7-2 and TRBJ2-7; TRBD2 agrees at 11 bases. V dropped 9 bases and J dropped 3; count of bases not matched to a gene: 7. Germline assignment: CDR1 SGHTA and CDR2 FQGNSA. CDR3 length: 14 residues. The CDR3 DNA sequence: TGTGCCAGTAGCGGGGGGGCCCTCGGCTACGAGCAGTACTTC. It translates to CASSGGALGYEQYF.

About this clone itself: Germline and junction disagree at one end, which may indicate a read error. The chain links TRBV5-5 to TRBJ1-1, with 10 bases lining up with TRBD1. Germline CDR1 SGHKS, CDR2 YYEKEE (reference sequence). CDR3 size: 11 residues. The CDR3 protein is CASSYRDRGIF. The CDR3 DNA reads as TGTGCCAGCAGCTACCGGGACAGGGGTATCTTT.

This clone was counted only a few times. The V call is TRBV11-2, the J call TRBJ1-5; 7 positions match TRBD1. Germline loops: CDR1 SGHAT, CDR2 FQNNGV. V gave up 4 bases and J gave up 6 bases; unmatched junction bases: 9. This CDR3 region has 15 residues. The CDR3, as DNA: TGTGCCAGCAGCTCCGGGACAGACCGCTTTCAGCCCCAGCATTTT. Translating it yields CASSSGTDRFQPQHF.

This clone was seen just once. This chain joins TRBV12-5 and TRBJ1-6; TRBD1 might be the D (5 bases). The CDR3 is 16 residues long. The germline CDR1 and CDR2 sequences are LGHNT and FRNRAP. V was shortened by 2 bases and J by 7 bases, with 15 bases between the two germline ends. The CDR3 protein is CASGLYRGSGNSPLHF. CDR3 bases: TGTGCTAGTGGTTTGTATAGGGGATCCGGCAATTCACCCCTCCACTTT.